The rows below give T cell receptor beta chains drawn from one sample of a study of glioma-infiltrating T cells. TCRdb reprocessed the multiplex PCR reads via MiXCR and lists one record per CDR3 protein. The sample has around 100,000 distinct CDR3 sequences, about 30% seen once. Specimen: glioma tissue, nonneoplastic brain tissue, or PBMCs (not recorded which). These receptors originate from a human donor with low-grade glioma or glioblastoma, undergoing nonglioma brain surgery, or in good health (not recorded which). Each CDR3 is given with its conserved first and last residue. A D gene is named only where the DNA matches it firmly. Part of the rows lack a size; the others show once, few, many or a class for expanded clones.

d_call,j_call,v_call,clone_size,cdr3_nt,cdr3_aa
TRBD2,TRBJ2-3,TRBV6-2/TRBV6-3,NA,TGTGCCAGCAGGAATCGGGGGGAGACGAAGTATTTT,CASRNRGETKYF
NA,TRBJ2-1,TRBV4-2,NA,TGTGCCAGCAGCCAAAGGCCCGGCCAGGGGGAGCAGTTCTTC,CASSQRPGQGEQFF
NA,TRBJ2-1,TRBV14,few,TGTGCCAGCAGCCCCGGAATGAAGCAGTTCTTC,CASSPGMKQFF
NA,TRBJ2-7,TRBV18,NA,TGTGCCAGCTCCCAGCTAACCGGGCCAAACTACTACGAGCAGTACTTC,CASSQLTGPNYYEQYF
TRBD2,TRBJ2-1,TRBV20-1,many,TGCAGTGCTAGCCCGGGAGGATACAATGAGCAGTTCTTC,CSASPGGYNEQFF
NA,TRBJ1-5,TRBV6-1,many,TGTGCCAGCAGTGAACGGTGGGATCAGCCCCAGCATTTT,CASSERWDQPQHF
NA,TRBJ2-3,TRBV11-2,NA,TGTGCCAGCAGCTTAATGGGGGACAGCACAGATACGCAGTATTTT,CASSLMGDSTDTQYF
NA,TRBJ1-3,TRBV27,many,TGTGCCAGCAGTCCCAGGGGAGCTGGAAACACCATATATTTT,CASSPRGAGNTIYF
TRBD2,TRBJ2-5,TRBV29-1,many,TGCAGCGTTGAAGGGGGGGGCCAAGAGACCCAGTACTTC,CSVEGGGQETQYF
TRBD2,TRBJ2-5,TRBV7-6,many,TGTGCCAGCAGCTTAGCGGGAGCGGGGCAAGAGACCCAGTACTTC,CASSLAGAGQETQYF
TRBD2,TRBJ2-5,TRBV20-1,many,TGCAGTGCTAGCCCTAGCGGGGGGCAAGAGACCCAGTACTTC,CSASPSGGQETQYF
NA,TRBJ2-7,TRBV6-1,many,TGTGCCAGCAGTCGAGATCACGAGCAGTACTTC,CASSRDHEQYF
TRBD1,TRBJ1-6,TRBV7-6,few,TGTGCCAGCAGCTCCCGGACAGGGGCTTCTTCACCCCTCCACTTT,CASSSRTGASSPLHF
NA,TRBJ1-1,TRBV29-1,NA,TGCAGCGTTGGGGAGGGACTTCTGAAAACTGAAGCTTTCTTT,CSVGEGLLKTEAFF
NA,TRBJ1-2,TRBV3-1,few,TGTGCCAGCAGCCAAGGCGGGAGCTATGGCTACACCTTC,CASSQGGSYGYTF
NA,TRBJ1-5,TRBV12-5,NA,TGTGCTAGTGGTTTGTCGGAGCATCAGCCCCAGCATTTT,CASGLSEHQPQHF
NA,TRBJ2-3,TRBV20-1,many,TGCAGTGCTAGCAGGTCGAAACTTAATACGCAGTATTTT,CSASRSKLNTQYF
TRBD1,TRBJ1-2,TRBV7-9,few,TGTGCCAGCAGCTGGGACAGGGGGCTCTATGGCTACACCTTC,CASSWDRGLYGYTF
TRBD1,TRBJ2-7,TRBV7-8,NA,TGTGCCAGCAGCTTAGCGAGACAGGGTTACGAGCAGTACTTC,CASSLARQGYEQYF
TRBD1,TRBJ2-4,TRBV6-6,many,TGTGCCAGCAGTTACGACAGGGACAAAAACATTCAGTACTTC,CASSYDRDKNIQYF
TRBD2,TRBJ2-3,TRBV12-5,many,TGTGCTAGTGGTTCCGCTAGCGGGGGGGCAGGAGATACGCAGTATTTT,CASGSASGGAGDTQYF
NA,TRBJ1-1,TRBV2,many,TGTGCCAGCAGTGACAGGAACACTGAAGCTTTCTTT,CASSDRNTEAFF
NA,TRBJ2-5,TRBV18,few,TGTGCCAGCTCACCACCCGAAGAGACCCAGTACTTC,CASSPPEETQYF
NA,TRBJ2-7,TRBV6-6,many,TGTGCCAGCAGTTACTCGTCAGGAGCCATTTCCTACGAGCAGTACTTC,CASSYSSGAISYEQYF
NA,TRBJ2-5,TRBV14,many,TGTGCCAGCAGCCAAGGTCTAGCTCGCCAAGAGACCCAGTACTTC,CASSQGLARQETQYF
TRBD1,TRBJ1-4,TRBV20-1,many,TGCAGTGCTAGGGGACAGACAAATGAAAAACTGTTTTTT,CSARGQTNEKLFF
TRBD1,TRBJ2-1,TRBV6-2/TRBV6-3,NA,TGTGCCAGCAGTACCGGGACAGGGGTGAATGAGCAGTTCTTC,CASSTGTGVNEQFF
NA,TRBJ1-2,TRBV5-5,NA,TGTGCCAGCAGCTTGAAGGGGAACTATGGCTACACCTTC,CASSLKGNYGYTF
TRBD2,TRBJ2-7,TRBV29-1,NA,TGCAGCGTCCTACTAGCGGGGGTTAGTTACGAGCAGTACTTC,CSVLLAGVSYEQYF
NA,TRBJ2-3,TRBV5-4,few,TGTGCCTCCGGAACCTACACAGATACGCAGTATTTT,CASGTYTDTQYF
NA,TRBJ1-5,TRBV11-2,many,TGTGCCAGCAGCCACTCGGGGAGCAATCAGCCCCAGCATTTT,CASSHSGSNQPQHF
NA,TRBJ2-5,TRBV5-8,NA,TGTGCCAGCAGCTTTTATAGCGAGACCCAGTACTTC,CASSFYSETQYF
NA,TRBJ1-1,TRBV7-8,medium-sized,TGTGCCAGCAGCTTAAAAGGGGTTGAAGCTTTCTTT,CASSLKGVEAFF
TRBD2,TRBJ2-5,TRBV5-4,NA,TGTGCCAGCAGCCCCGCACTGGGGGGGTGGCAAGAGACCCAGTACTTC,CASSPALGGWQETQYF
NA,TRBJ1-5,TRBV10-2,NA,TGCCCCAGCAGTGAGTCGATCAGCGGGCACCCCCAGCATTTT,CPSSESISGHPQHF
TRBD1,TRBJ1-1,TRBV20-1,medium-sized,TGCATATTCCCGGGACAGGGCGCTGAAGCTTTCTTT,CIFPGQGAEAFF
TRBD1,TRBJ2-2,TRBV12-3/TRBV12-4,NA,TGTGCCAGCAGCCGTGGGACAGGGGCCACCGGGGAGCTGTTTTTT,CASSRGTGATGELFF
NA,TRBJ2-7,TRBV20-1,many,TGCAGTGCCCGGACGGGTGGGGTTCCCTACGAGCAGTACTTC,CSARTGGVPYEQYF
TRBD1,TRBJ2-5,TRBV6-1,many,TGTGCCAGCAGGAAGACAGGGGAAGAGACCCAGTACTTC,CASRKTGEETQYF
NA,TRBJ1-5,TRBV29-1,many,TGCAGCGTATGGCAGGGTAACAATCAGCCCCAGCATTTT,CSVWQGNNQPQHF
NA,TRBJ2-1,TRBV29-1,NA,TGCAGCGTTGTATCGTCCAACCTAGAGGATGAGCAGTTCTTC,CSVVSSNLEDEQFF
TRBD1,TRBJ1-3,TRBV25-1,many,TGTGCCAGCAGCAGACAGGGTAACACCATATATTTT,CASSRQGNTIYF
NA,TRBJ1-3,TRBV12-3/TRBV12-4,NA,TGTGCCAGCAGAGACACCGCCAGCTCTGGAAACACCATATATTTT,CASRDTASSGNTIYF
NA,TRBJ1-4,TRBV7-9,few,TGTGCCAGCAGATCACGGACAGCTCTTAATGAAAAACTGTTTTTT,CASRSRTALNEKLFF
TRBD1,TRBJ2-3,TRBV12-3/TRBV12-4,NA,TGTGCCAGCAGTCCACAGGGGGCCGTCACAGGTACGCAGTATTTT,CASSPQGAVTGTQYF
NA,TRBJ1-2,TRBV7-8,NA,TGTGCCAGCAGCTTAGAACGGGGGGCGGACTATGGCTACACCTTC,CASSLERGADYGYTF
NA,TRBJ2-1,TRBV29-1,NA,TGCAGCGCCAGGGGACCCGCAGGTGGTGAGCAGTTCTTC,CSARGPAGGEQFF
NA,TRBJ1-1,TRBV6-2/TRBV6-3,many,TGTGCCAGCAGTTACGCGACATTGGAAGCTTTCTTT,CASSYATLEAFF
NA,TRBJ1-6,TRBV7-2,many,TGTGCCGCCAGTCCAGATCCCGGATCACCCCTCCACTTT,CAASPDPGSPLHF
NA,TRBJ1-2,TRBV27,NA,TGTGCCAGCAGTCCCCTGGGGGCGGTGGGCTACACCTTC,CASSPLGAVGYTF
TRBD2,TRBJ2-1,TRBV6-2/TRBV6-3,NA,TGTGCCAGCAGTCCCCTAGCGGGCTCCTACAATAAGAAGTTCTTC,CASSPLAGSYNKKFF